The clone carrying this TCR beta chain occurred once. This record comes from a study of blood T cell repertoires in COVID-19. Sequenced by immunoSEQ multiplex PCR; TCRdb stores in-frame clones only, minus some. The sample yields 250,000 to 400,000 clones, 85% to 90% seen once. The CDR3 loop spans 13 amino acids. Germline values: CDR1 MNHEY, CDR2 SVGAGI. Between the trimmed V and J ends, which lost 7 bases and 5 bases, there was a span of 14 bases. Sequences were obtained from peripheral blood. This TCR came from a woman aged 25 to 39 with COVID-19, enrolled during active disease. The chain employs TRBV6-5 and TRBJ1-1, with a possible D match to TRBD1 (5 bases). The CDR3 DNA follows: TGTGCCAGCAATTGGGGCTTGGGAACTGAAGCTTTCTTT. This translates into CASNWGLGTEAFF.